This entry describes one T cell receptor (beta chain). From germline, CDR1 is DFQATT and CDR2 SNEGSKA (reference sequence). V dropped 4 bases and J dropped 1; count of bases not matched to a gene: 0. There are 12 residues in the CDR3. These data belong to a study of CD8 T cells in Susac syndrome. Random hexamers primed reverse transcription of about 0.5 to 1 ug RNA. In TCRdb, the immunoSEQ multiplex PCR reads were re-called with MiXCR into one record per CDR3 protein. The table lists 200,000 or so distinct CDR3 sequences, around 95% of them singletons. The chain carries TRBV20-1 and TRBJ2-5; 7 nucleotides match TRBD1. The origin of this receptor is a human donor with multiple sclerosis. The sequencing sample was made of CD4+ T cells from PBMCs. CDR3 amino acids: CSATGGQETQYF. The CDR3 DNA reads TGCAGTGCTACAGGGGGCCAAGAGACCCAGTACTTC.